This TCR beta chain was captured in a study of cytomegalovirus exposure and HLA in healthy donors. Study overall: Samples from HLA-typed donors yielded about 80 million unique TCRs in an early data release. Whole-study results and caveats: According to the study, roughly 160 TCR beta chains were cytomegalovirus-associated. Compared with the roughly 700-donor mean, an Asian-associated ancestry cluster reportedly had fewer N-insertions, according to a later analysis. Exclusion as indistinguishable affected some V segments, including TRBV6-2 and TRBV6-3.

As to this clone: Antigen: not known.

The PCR was carried out with 60 Vbeta primers and 13 Jbeta primers. The table came from immunoSEQ multiplex PCR; TCRdb's copy has only in-frame clones and leaves some out. The sample lists 120,000 or so clones; 83% were seen once. Germline values: CDR1 SGDLS, CDR2 YYNGEE. The junction had 9 bases not matched to a gene; V was cut back by 3 bases and J by 2 bases. This CDR3 region has 17 residues. This receptor was taken from a man aged 18 to 29 in good health and CMV-seropositive. The J gene is TRBJ2-2, the V gene TRBV9; TRBD2 agrees at 8 bases. Source material: PBMCs. This CDR3 is CASSGLQRGPNTGELFF. The CDR3 DNA is TGTGCCAGCAGCGGACTTCAGCGGGGGCCTAACACCGGGGAGCTGTTTTTT.